This T cell receptor beta chain came from a study of shared clonotypes between healthy human individuals. V gave up 7 bases and J gave up 9 bases; unmatched junction bases: 3. CDR3 size: 13 residues. From germline, CDR1 is MNHNS and CDR2 SASEGT. Clones were sequenced by immunoSEQ multiplex PCR, and TCRdb holds only the in-frame ones, with some missing. The sample includes approximately 980,000 clones, approximately 80% of them seen just once. Sequenced input: memory CD4+ T cells sorted from blood. Subset specified: CD45RA-negative fraction. This chain uses TRBV6-1 with TRBJ1-4; TRBD1 matches 12 bases. The sequence came from a man in his late teens or twenties in good health. The DNA of the CDR3 is TGTGCCAGCACCCGGGACAGGGGGCAAAAACTGTTTTTT. Translation: CASTRDRGQKLFF.